Here is one T cell receptor beta chain with its context. The specificity of this receptor is unknown. No much larger clone is present one base from it, and per-base qualities are unavailable. The trial excluded patients who had a history of autoimmune disease or who were on systemic immunosuppression. Peripheral blood for TCR sequencing was drawn from every dose cohort at baseline, at cycle 4 day 1 and at cycle 7 day 1. Samples came from an open-label, multicenter, first-in-human phase I dose-escalation trial of ivuxolimab. Adults with locally advanced or metastatic melanoma, renal cell carcinoma, hepatocellular carcinoma or head and neck squamous cell carcinoma were enrolled in the trial. Before TCR sequencing, CD4+ T cells and CD8+ T cells from peripheral blood were sorted into separate populations. The CDR3 contains 15 residues, cysteine and phenylalanine counted. Kept here is only the CDR3 DNA, which spans 45 bases and is read in frame from base 1. Germline trimming: 5 bases from V, 5 bases from J; junction bases outside gene matches: 4. The germline V gene (reference sequence) gives CDR1 as SEHNR and CDR2 as FQNEAQ.

The data were obtained in a study of OX40 agonist ivuxolimab in advanced cancers. Regarding the complete study: The costimulatory receptor OX40 (CD134) was targeted by ivuxolimab, a fully human IgG2 agonistic monoclonal antibody. The paper reports the monotherapy dose-escalation portion (N = 52 patients) of the phase I ivuxolimab trial. In the dose-escalation cohort, 70% to 85% of patients were male, and the mean age was 60 years with a range of roughly 23 to 79. Intravenous ivuxolimab was administered to patients every 2 weeks at six dose levels: 0.01, 0.1, 0.3, 1.5, 3 and 10 mg/kg. Among the approximately 54 dose-escalation patients, some 19 had hepatocellular carcinoma, approximately 15 melanoma, 9 renal cell carcinoma and 9 head and neck cancer. Patients were allowed to have had prior anti-PD-1, anti-PD-L1 or anti-CTLA-4 therapy, and 40% to 45% of the dose-escalation patients had been treated with checkpoint inhibitors. Peripheral TCRbeta sequencing was intended to test whether TCR sequence diversity was altered and clonal T-cell expansion was caused by ivuxolimab. Partial responses occurred in three dose-escalation patients: two with cutaneous melanoma and one with hepatocellular carcinoma. Broad study findings and their caveats: On average, CD8+ T cells showed more expanded clones than CD4+ T cells after ivuxolimab. In the 0.1-3.0 mg/kg groups, partial responders had among the lowest normalized peripheral clonal expansion, particularly in CD8+ T cells. At doses of 0.1 to 3.0 mg/kg, clonal expansion of both CD4+ and CD8+ blood T cells was observed from baseline to week 6. Low levels of normalized T-cell clonal expansion were also seen in some patients who did not respond. The antigen specificity of the peripheral T cells that underwent clonal expansion was not determined.

To sequence the TCRbeta CDR3 region, genomic DNA was isolated from the sorted cells. The immunoSEQ Assay was used to sequence the TCRbeta CDR3 regions. This immuneACCESS table, as held by TCRdb, lists in-frame sequences with V and J called but not all clones. Of the missing ones, under half trace to an unresolved V gene in checked studies; the others have no known cause. The sample table holds 69,000 or so clones, of which approximately 83% were seen once. About 0.57% of the sample is in the top ten clones. The clonotype comes from an adult with an advanced solid tumor such as melanoma, head and neck, liver or kidney cancer. The chain is assembled from TRBV7-9 and TRBJ2-2; 11 central bases correspond to TRBD1. Sequences were derived from CD4+ or CD8+ T cells sorted from blood, sampled in a trial of the OX40 agonist ivuxolimab. This receptor has the CDR3 CASSNRDRGTGELFF. The sequence in DNA is TGTGCCAGCAGCAACCGGGACAGGGGGACCGGGGAGCTGTTTTTT.